The source of this T cell receptor beta chain is a study of OX40 agonist ivuxolimab in advanced cancers. Assay used: immunoSEQ multiplex PCR; TCRdb lists only in-frame clones, some missing. The table has some 86,000 clones, more than 85% seen once. General study results and limits: More expanded clones were seen, on average, in CD8+ T cells than in CD4+.

A remark on this clone: Its antigen is as yet unknown.

Specimen: CD4+ or CD8+ T cells sorted from blood, collected in a trial of the OX40 agonist ivuxolimab. This clonotype originated in an adult with an advanced solid tumor such as melanoma, head and neck, liver or kidney cancer.

CDR3 sequence reads: CASSLWTGGTDTQYF. The CDR3 DNA reads TGTGCCAGCAGCCTTTGGACAGGGGGCACAGATACGCAGTATTTT. The chain employs TRBV28 and TRBJ2-3; 9 bases align to TRBD1. This CDR3 region has 15 residues. Germline CDR1 and CDR2: MDHEN and SYDVKM. The V gene end was trimmed by 6 bases and the J gene end by 1 base; junction bases not matched to a gene: 5. Supplemented by reference TRBV28 and TRBJ2-3, the full variable domain reads DVKVTQSSRYLVKRTGEKVFLECVQDMDHENMFWYRQDPGLGLRLIYFSYDVKMKEKGDIPEGYSVSREKKERFSLILESASTNQTSMYLCASSLWTGGTDTQYFGPGTRLTVL.